These 3 T cell receptor beta chains were sequenced from one sample in a study of T-cell memory formation after mild COVID-19. TCRdb re-called the 5' RACE reads through MiXCR, storing one row per CDR3 protein. The sample contains about 340,000 distinct CDR3 sequences, under 15% of which appear only once. The sequenced sample consisted of PBMCs or a T cell subset sorted from them (not recorded which). These TCRs come from a man younger than 35 who had mild COVID-19 (a few samples of this study predate the infection). Cell type and time point are not known.

This clonotype was counted at least ten times. J is TRBJ2-7 and V is TRBV6-1, with D uncertain. Germline values: CDR1 MNHNS, CDR2 SASEGT. Trimming took 7 bases from V and 2 from J, leaving 12 bases between them. The CDR3 contains 13 residues. The CDR3 DNA reads as TGTGCCAGCAACAGCCCGGCCACCTACGAGCAGTACGTC. This gives the protein CASNSPATYEQYV.

The sample holds a few counts of this clonotype. The chain carries TRBV29-1 and TRBJ2-3, with D perhaps TRBD1 (6 bases). The CDR3 has 16 amino acids. V lost 1 base and J lost 1, with 15 bases in between. Germline values: CDR1 SQVTM, CDR2 ANQGSEA. CDR3 in DNA: TGCAGCGTTGAAGTATGGGCAGGGGAAGGCACAGATACGCAGTATTTT. It codes for CSVEVWAGEGTDTQYF.

The chain employs TRBV29-1 and TRBJ1-2, with D hard to call. The ends were cut back, 6 bases at V and 4 bases at J, with 12 bases in the middle. The CDR3 runs to 12 residues. From germline, CDR1 is SQVTM and CDR2 ANQGSEA. CDR3 nucleotide sequence: TGCAGCGTCCCGGGTGGGCCCTATGGCTACACCTTC. Residues: CSVPGGPYGYTF.